This TCR beta chain was observed in a study of shared clonotypes between healthy human individuals. The study, taken as a whole, reports: The generation probabilities recorded for non-shared clonotypes fell below those of clonotypes shared by all four donors. Richness estimates generally favored naive over memory subsets. Despite large depth, rarefaction showed incomplete sorted-subset sequencing.

Of note for this clone: Its cognate antigen is unknown.

Deletions cut 4 bases from V and 5 bases from J, with 15 bases between. The germline gives CDR1 SGHAT, CDR2 FQDESV (reference sequence). The CDR3 has 14 residues. Sequencing was at deep level. Produced via immunoSEQ multiplex PCR; TCRdb's table is partial and in-frame only. Here the sample spans around 2.1 million clones, 90% to 95% being singletons. Naive CD8 cells lacked CD45RO and underwent positive selection for CCR7, leaving out terminally differentiated effector memory CD45RA+ cells. This chain links TRBV11-1 with TRBJ2-7; D perhaps matches TRBD2 (5 bases). The sequence derives from a man aged 18-30 years in good health. Some clones in this sample may be carry-over from other donors' samples. Sequenced: naive CD8+ T cells from PBMCs. CDR3 sequence reads: CASSWTLEGHEQYF. CDR3 nucleotide sequence: TGTGCCAGCAGCTGGACCCTAGAGGGCCACGAGCAGTACTTC.